This paragraph covers one TCR beta chain sequence. Repertoires were sampled repeatedly during chemoradiotherapy. The data derive from a study of chemoradiotherapy in HPV16-positive cancers. Generated by immunoSEQ multiplex PCR, the TCRdb table keeps only in-frame clones and is missing some. This repertoire shows about 35,000 clones, approximately 90% found once; its top ten account for 3.5% to 4%. This sequence originates from a human donor with HPV-associated anogenital cancer. The sample was blood, taken from a patient who underwent chemoradiotherapy.

CDR3 sequence: CASSRYRDNDYEQYF. The CDR3 coding sequence is TGTGCCAGCAGCCGATACCGGGACAATGACTACGAGCAGTACTTC. This rearrangement joins TRBV14 to TRBJ2-7; perhaps TRBD1 as D (6 bases). Looked up from germline, CDR1 is SGHDN and CDR2 is FVKESK. Trimming removed 4 bases at V and 3 bases at J, with 16 bases between. The CDR3 has 15 residues.